The 26 T cell receptor beta chains listed next were all sequenced from one sample in a study of shared clonotypes between healthy human individuals. Here immunoSEQ multiplex PCR was the method, and the copy in TCRdb shows in-frame clones only, minus some. This sample has over 400,000 clones, with over 70% found just once. Sequencing was performed on PBMCs. These receptors were collected from a woman aged 35 to 49 in good health. Some clones in this sample may be carry-over from other donors' samples.

In its sample, this clone was seen once. The sample has other DNA sequences that encode this CDR3 too. The chain joins TRBV9 to TRBJ2-3; 10 positions match TRBD2. The V and J ends lost 0 bases and 1 base, in that order; junction bases with no gene match: 2. Germline CDR1 is SGDLS and CDR2 is YYNGEE. The CDR3 loop spans 16 amino acids. CDR3 sequence reads: CASSVAGLAGTDTQYF. Here the CDR3 DNA reads TGTGCCAGCAGCGTAGCTGGACTAGCGGGCACAGATACGCAGTATTTT.

V and J are TRBV11-1 and TRBJ1-1, with TRBD1 identical over 9 bases. Germline V lookup: CDR1 SGHAT, CDR2 FQDESV (reference sequence). Losses at the gene ends were 5 bases for V and 0 bases for J; bases not matched to a gene: 4. This CDR3 has 15 amino acids. CDR3 sequence (DNA): TGTGCCAGCAGCGCGGGACAGGGCATGAACACTGAAGCTTTCTTT. This codes for CASSAGQGMNTEAFF.

CDR3 region: CASSLTLDSIYEQYF. In DNA form, the CDR3 reads TGCGCCAGCAGCTTGACCTTGGACAGTATCTACGAGCAGTACTTC. The V gene is TRBV5-1, the J gene TRBJ2-7; the D gene is possibly TRBD1 (6 bases). The ends were cut back, 1 base at V and 3 bases at J, with 14 bases in the middle. Germline CDR1 and CDR2: SGHRS and YFSETQ. The CDR3 spans 15 residues.

This clone was detected once. The genes are TRBV6-6 and TRBJ2-1, with D possibly being TRBD2 (5 bases). The V gene lost 7 bases and the J gene lost 7 bases, with 14 bases spanning the gap. This CDR3 is built from 13 residues. The V gene's germline CDR1 is MNHNY and CDR2 SVGAGI (reference sequence). The CDR3 here is CASTRLPSNEQFF. CDR3 DNA sequence: TGTGCCAGCACCCGACTACCCTCTAATGAGCAGTTCTTC.

A word on this clone: Given a far larger clone just one base away, this is likely a sequencing read error. No conserved phenylalanine or tryptophan ends this CDR3, so it is likely a read error. This chain joins TRBV29-1 and TRBJ1-1, with 7 nucleotides matching TRBD1. V gave up 7 bases and J gave up 11 bases; unmatched junction bases: 16. CDR3 size: 13 residues. Germline values: CDR1 SQVTM, CDR2 ANQGSEA. The CDR3 DNA is TGCAGCGCCTTGCCGCCGACAGGGTTTCGCGCTTTCTCT. Its protein is CSALPPTGFRAFS.

This sequence joins TRBV19 and TRBJ1-5; D might be TRBD1 (6 bases). The CDR3 totals 16 residues. CDR1 LNHDA and CDR2 SQIVND come from the germline V gene (reference sequence). V lost 4 bases, J lost 3 bases, and 16 bases lay in between. This CDR3 reads CASSSGQGQLNQPQHF. For the CDR3, the DNA is TGTGCCAGTAGTAGTGGGCAGGGGCAGCTCAATCAGCCCCAGCATTTT.

The rearrangement joins TRBV11-2 to TRBJ2-3; TRBD2 agrees at 10 bases. The CDR3 is 18 residues long. CDR1 is SGHAT, CDR2 FQNNGV, per germline. V shed 4 bases and J 4 bases; nucleotides not matched to a gene: 14. CDR3 nucleotides: TGTGCCAGCAGCTCACCCGGTCCACTAGCGGGATTGGCAGATACGCAGTATTTT. This codes for CASSSPGPLAGLADTQYF.

The J gene is TRBJ2-7, the V gene TRBV5-1; weak D call: TRBD2 (6 bases). Germline CDR1 reads SGHRS; CDR2 reads YFSETQ. The CDR3 contains 14 residues. The V end lost 5 bases, the J end lost 3 bases, and 15 bases lay between the germline ends. The CDR3 DNA is TGCGCCAGCAGACCTACGGCGGGGCACTACGAGCAGTACTTC. It translates to CASRPTAGHYEQYF.

V is TRBV18 and J is TRBJ2-7, with 7 bases identical to TRBD1. V lost 5 bases to trimming and J lost 0 bases; unmatched junction nucleotides: 4. Germline V gene lookup returns CDR1 KGHSH and CDR2 LQKENI. This CDR3 contains 14 residues. In DNA form, the CDR3 reads TGTGCCAGCTCAAGGACAGGAGTCTCCTACGAGCAGTACTTC. Translated: CASSRTGVSYEQYF. Using reference TRBV18 and TRBJ2-7 for the parts outside the CDR3, the full variable domain is NAGVMQNPRHLVRRRGQEARLRCSPMKGHSHVYWYRQLPEEGLKFMVYLQKENIIDESGMPKERFSAEFPKEGPSILRIQQVVRGDSAAYFCASSRTGVSYEQYFGPGTRLTVT.

Worth noting for this clone: This sample also contains other DNA sequences that code for the same CDR3. The gene calls are TRBV5-1 and TRBJ2-1, with D perhaps TRBD2 (5 bases). Deletions cut 4 bases from V and 0 bases from J, with 17 bases between. This CDR3 contains 17 residues. The germline gives CDR1 SGHRS, CDR2 YFSETQ. The CDR3 sequence: CASSPEASGSSYNEQFF. CDR3 DNA sequence: TGCGCCAGCAGCCCGGAGGCGAGCGGTAGCTCCTACAATGAGCAGTTCTTC.

In this sample, this clone turned up a few times. V is TRBV15 and J is TRBJ2-5; possible D gene TRBD2, 5 bases. The DNA end favors TRBJ2-7, so the J call may be wrong. Germline CDR1 reads LNHNV; CDR2 reads YYDKDF (reference sequence). The CDR3 runs to 17 residues. The CDR3 reads CATSRTITRVNSGEQYF. CDR3 DNA sequence: TGTGCCACCAGCAGGACTATAACCCGTGTAAACTCTGGCGAGCAGTACTTC.

Comment on this clone: A far larger clone differs by one base, so this is likely a read error. The V gene is TRBV9, the J gene TRBJ2-7; tentative D call: TRBD2 (6 bases). The CDR3 has 14 amino acids. Germline-derived CDR1 and CDR2 are SGDLS and YYNGEE. V was shortened by 0 bases and J by 7 bases, with 14 bases between the two germline ends. The CDR3 sequence is CASSVGSRREEQYF. CDR3 DNA sequence: TGTGCCAGCAGCGTAGGTAGCAGGAGGGAAGAGCAGTACTTC.

This CDR3 is CSVDRDGDTQYF. DNA of the CDR3: TGCAGCGTTGACCGGGACGGCGATACGCAGTATTTT. This chain connects TRBV29-1 to TRBJ2-3, with D perhaps assigned TRBD1 or TRBD2 (5 bases each). Germline values: CDR1 SQVTM, CDR2 ANQGSEA. Trimming took off 3 bases at V and 6 bases at J, with 10 bases between the two ends. The length of the CDR3 is 12 residues.

The chain recombines TRBV7-7 with TRBJ2-5; possibly TRBD1 for D (7 bases). This CDR3 contains 14 residues. Germline assignment: CDR1 SSHAT and CDR2 FNYEAQ (reference sequence). The V and J ends lost 5 bases and 1 base respectively, with 11 bases between them. CDR3 amino acids: CASSRQGGQETQYF. CDR3 bases: TGTGCCAGCAGCCGACAGGGAGGCCAAGAGACCCAGTACTTC.

V is TRBV18 and J is TRBJ2-3; 14 nucleotides line up with TRBD2. The CDR3 runs to 16 residues. In germline, CDR1 is KGHSH, CDR2 LQKENI. With 5 bases clipped from V and 4 bases from J, the junction kept 5 bases outside the gene matches. In nucleotides, the CDR3 is TGTGCCAGCTCAGGTCGACTAGCGGGAGGGCCAGATACGCAGTATTTT. Translating it yields CASSGRLAGGPDTQYF.

The chain is built from TRBV18 and TRBJ1-1; perhaps TRBD1 as D (5 bases). Germline V gene lookup returns CDR1 KGHSH and CDR2 LQKENI. Trimming took 3 bases from V and 2 from J, leaving 16 bases between them. This CDR3 is 16 amino acids long. CDR3 sequence (DNA): TGTGCCAGCTCACCGCGGGACGGAGGAATAAACACTGAAGCTTTCTTT. This sequence encodes CASSPRDGGINTEAFF.

The J gene is TRBJ1-3, the V gene TRBV6-5; D is possibly TRBD1 (5 bases). Trimming stripped 2 bases from V and 4 bases from J, with 6 bases between. Germline assignment: CDR1 MNHEY and CDR2 SVGAGI. CDR3 length equals 13 residues. DNA for the CDR3: TGTGCCAGCAGTTACGACAGAGGAAACACCATATATTTT. Its protein is CASSYDRGNTIYF.

The V and J genes are TRBV28 and TRBJ2-7; no clear D. The germline V and J ends were trimmed by 2 bases and 0 bases, with 11 bases remaining between them. Germline-derived CDR1 and CDR2 are MDHEN and SYDVKM. CDR3 length: 15 amino acids. The CDR3 sequence: CASSLRAAASYEQYF. CDR3 nucleotide sequence: TGTGCCAGCAGTTTACGGGCCGCCGCCTCCTACGAGCAGTACTTC.

In its sample, this clone was seen once. J is TRBJ2-5 and V is TRBV30, with D perhaps TRBD2 (5 bases). The end of the DNA aligns better with TRBJ2-7, so the J call may be wrong. CDR3 length: 13 amino acids. Germline loops: CDR1 GTSNPN, CDR2 SVGIG (reference sequence). CDR3 DNA: TGTGCCTGGACCCAGCGGAACTCCTACGAGCAGTACTTC. Its protein product is CAWTQRNSYEQYF.

In its sample, this clone was seen many times. The J gene is TRBJ1-1, the V gene TRBV5-6; D gene unclear. The CDR3 has 12 amino acids. V was shortened by 6 bases and J by 0 bases, with 6 bases between the two germline ends. Germline CDR1 and CDR2: SGHDT and YYEEEE. This CDR3 is CASIGMNTEAFF. In DNA, the CDR3 is TGTGCCAGCATCGGGATGAACACTGAAGCTTTCTTT.

The rearrangement links TRBV4-1 to TRBJ2-1, with TRBD2 matching 12 bases. With V trimmed by 3 bases and J by 2 bases, 2 bases remained unmatched. The CDR3 extends over 16 amino acids. Germline V gene sequence: CDR1 MGHRA, CDR2 YSYEKL. The CDR3 region has the DNA TGCGCCAGCAGCCAGGGACTAGCGGGCGCCTACAATGAGCAGTTCTTC. This gives the protein CASSQGLAGAYNEQFF.

This sequence joins TRBV7-3 and TRBJ2-2; D is undetermined. Germline CDR1 SGHTA, CDR2 FQGTGA. This CDR3 has 16 residues. V was shortened by 2 bases and J by 1 base, with 11 bases between the two germline ends. Here the CDR3 reads CASSLHAQMNTGELFF. In nucleotides, the CDR3 is TGTGCCAGCAGCTTACATGCACAGATGAACACCGGGGAGCTGTTTTTT.

The gene calls are TRBV6-5 and TRBJ1-2, with D perhaps matching TRBD1 (6 bases). Trimming took off 6 bases at V and 2 bases at J, with 10 bases between the two ends. CDR1 and CDR2 (germline): MNHEY, SVGAGI. The CDR3 runs 13 residues. CDR3 in DNA: TGTGCCAGCAGGGCCGGACAGAACTATGGCTACACCTTC. It translates to CASRAGQNYGYTF.

The CDR3 DNA is TGTGCCAGCAGCCAGCGACTAGCGGGAGGCCGGGGAGAGACCCAGTACTTC. Translated: CASSQRLAGGRGETQYF. This rearrangement joins TRBV7-6 to TRBJ2-5, with 13 bases identical to TRBD2. The CDR3 totals 17 residues. V trimming: 5 bases; J trimming: 4 bases; junction bases outside the gene matches: 10. The germline CDR1 and CDR2 sequences are SGHVS and FNYEAQ.

For this clone: This likely stems from a read error, as it lies one base from a far larger clone. The sample has other DNA sequences that encode this CDR3 too. The chain recombines TRBV2 with TRBJ2-5; D remains ambiguous. Germline CDR1 is SNHLY and CDR2 is FYNNEI. This CDR3 comprises 15 residues. V was shortened by 1 base and J by 2 bases, with 11 bases between the two germline ends. CDR3 coding DNA: TGTGCCAGCAGTGAAGTAGGGTTGGGGCAAGAGACCCAGTACTTC. Translated: CASSEVGLGQETQYF.

This clone appeared a single time. The chain uses TRBV10-2 and TRBJ1-3, with D tentatively TRBD1 (6 bases). The V end was cut by 3 bases, the J end by 1 base, with 7 bases between. The CDR3 length is 14 residues. The V gene's germline CDR1 is WSHSY and CDR2 SAAADI. CDR3 nucleotide sequence: TGCGCCAGCAGTGAAGGGGGGTCTGGAAACACCATATATTTT. The encoded protein is CASSEGGSGNTIYF.